This is a list of T cell receptor beta chains from one sample in a study of molecular identifiers for immune sequencing clone quantification. Each CDR3 protein gets one entry after TCRdb re-called the PCR reads with MiXCR. The sample holds more than 450,000 distinct CDR3 sequences; roughly 26% are singletons and the top ten take roughly 0.79%. The sequenced sample consisted of naive CD8+ T cells from blood, with Jurkat cell RNA spiked in. The origin of the receptors is a human donor in good health. Some libraries in this study had Jurkat cell RNA spiked in. Each CDR3 is given without its conserved first and last residue. A D gene is named only where the DNA matches it firmly.

ASSPTRGEAF	.	TRBV28	TRBJ1-1
ASSLDLRSNQPQH	.	TRBV7-6	TRBJ1-5
ASSLGGPGTWGRTDTQY	.	TRBV12-3/TRBV12-4	TRBJ2-3
ASSPDPSYEQY	.	TRBV5-1	TRBJ2-7
ASGLVTIPGQIRSGTGGLF	.	TRBV12-5	TRBJ2-2
ASSAEFGAINEKLL	.	TRBV2	TRBJ1-4
ASSIFSWAGQPQH	.	TRBV19	TRBJ1-5
ASSLRDSRTNEKLF	TRBD1	TRBV7-9	TRBJ1-4
ASSGAYTEAF	.	TRBV5-1	TRBJ1-1
ASRRMGGYT	.	TRBV12-3/TRBV12-4	TRBJ1-2
ASSHLGSSGINEQY	TRBD2	TRBV9	TRBJ2-7
ASSPASSGNTIY	.	TRBV7-9	TRBJ1-3
ASSLMEGTLHEQY	.	TRBV7-2	TRBJ2-7
ASSLALAGQETQY	TRBD2	TRBV5-1	TRBJ2-5
ASSLTGADTYGYT	TRBD1	TRBV7-9	TRBJ1-2
ATSRDQVVGDEQY	.	TRBV15	TRBJ2-7
ASRDGYLQETQY	.	TRBV28	TRBJ2-5
ASSLARWGASYNEQF	.	TRBV7-2	TRBJ2-1
ASSLPGGVPGTDTQY	TRBD2	TRBV27	TRBJ2-3
ASSKPQGLEDGYT	.	TRBV12-3/TRBV12-4	TRBJ1-2
ASRSGGARVRAF	.	TRBV5-1	TRBJ2-7
AGGTARPNEQF	.	TRBV5-5	TRBJ2-1
SVEGTDYEQY	.	TRBV29-1	TRBJ2-7
ASSLARDRVVETQY	TRBD1	TRBV12-3/TRBV12-4	TRBJ2-5
ASSFDRGSSGEETQY	.	TRBV5-6	TRBJ2-5
ASSVAGQGGSPLH	TRBD1	TRBV9	TRBJ1-6
ANSPSYPAASTDTQY	.	TRBV27	TRBJ2-3
ASSWTGGSRAF	TRBD1	TRBV7-8	TRBJ1-1
ASGNPHTQY	.	TRBV9	TRBJ2-3